The T cell receptor (beta chain) described here comes from a study of blood T cells in healthy people across ages. Overall study findings and caveats: Getting older went along with TCR beta diversity per million T cells dropping roughly linearly.

V lost 7 bases to trimming and J lost 2 bases, with 14 bases between them. Germline CDR1 reads MNHEY; CDR2 reads SVGEGT. This CDR3 has 14 residues. The individuals who served as donors were healthy Caucasians living in Russia, aged about 6 to 90. Alongside a J-beta primer mix, a sample-barcoded 5' primer served in a second PCR lasting roughly 7 to 12 cycles. Template switching added a 12-random-nucleotide identifier to every cDNA molecule. TCRdb re-called the 5' RACE reads through MiXCR, storing one row per CDR3 protein. The sample contains about 1.5 million distinct CDR3 sequences, approximately 43% of which appear only once. A few counts support this clonotype. The antigen is undetermined.

The J gene is TRBJ2-5, the V gene TRBV6-2 or TRBV6-3, with a possible D match to TRBD2 (6 bases). What was sequenced was blood. This sequence was found in a woman between 18 and 29 years old in good health. CDR3 sequence (DNA): TGTGCCAGCAACAAAGGAGGGGCACAAGAGACCCAGTACTTC. Its protein product is CASNKGGAQETQYF.